This section outlines one T cell receptor beta chain sequence together with its context. Trimming stripped 4 bases from V and 2 bases from J, with 18 bases between. The CDR3 runs 16 residues. The germline V gene encodes CDR1 SGHRS and CDR2 YFSETQ. The entry originates in a study of blood T cell repertoires in COVID-19. About the study: There were acute and convalescent COVID-19 samples, and they came from the United States, Italy and Spain. Nucleic acid was either cDNA or gDNA, and it came from T cells, B-cell-depleted T cells, or PBMCs.

Original handling: Estimation of nucleated cell counts was performed using reference gene primer amplification. Clones were sequenced by immunoSEQ multiplex PCR, and TCRdb holds only the in-frame ones, with some missing. Clone size and the V and J calls come from that table; the DNA yielded D and trimming. The table records fewer than 200,000 clones, about 80% of them present only once. This clonotype was sampled from a man aged 60 to 69 with acute or convalescent COVID-19. Material: peripheral blood. This rearrangement joins TRBV5-1 to TRBJ1-2; a possible D gene is TRBD1 (5 bases). The CDR3 region is CASSTGSTGGNYGYTF. CDR3 nucleotide sequence: TGCGCCAGCAGCACCGGCTCAACGGGGGGGAACTATGGCTACACCTTC.